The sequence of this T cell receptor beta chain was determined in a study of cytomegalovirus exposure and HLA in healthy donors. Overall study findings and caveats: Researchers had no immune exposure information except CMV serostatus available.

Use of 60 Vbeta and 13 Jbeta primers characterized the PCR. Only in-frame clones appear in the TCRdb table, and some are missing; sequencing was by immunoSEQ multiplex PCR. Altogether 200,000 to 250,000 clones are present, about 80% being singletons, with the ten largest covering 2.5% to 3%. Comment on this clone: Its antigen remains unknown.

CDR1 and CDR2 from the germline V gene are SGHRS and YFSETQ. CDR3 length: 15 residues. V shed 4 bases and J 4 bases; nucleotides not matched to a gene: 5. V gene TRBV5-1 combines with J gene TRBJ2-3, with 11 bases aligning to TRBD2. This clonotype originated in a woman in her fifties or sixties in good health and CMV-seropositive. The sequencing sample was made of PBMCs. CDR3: CASSPLAGGADTQYF. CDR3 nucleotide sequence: TGCGCCAGCAGCCCCCTAGCGGGAGGCGCAGATACGCAGTATTTT.